The clone carrying this TCR beta chain was picked up many times. The data are from a study of human T cells and chemical hapten exposure. TCRdb analysed the RACE reads with MiXCR anew, one entry per CDR3 protein. The sample holds 90,000 or so distinct CDR3 sequences, about 10% seen once. CDR3 length: 16 amino acids. The germline gives CDR1 SGHTA, CDR2 FQGNSA. V lost 5 bases to trimming and J lost 0 bases, with 11 bases between them. Time point denoted: patch test 1, 2 weeks after DPC sensitization. The treatment here: therapeutic diphenylcyclopropenone sensitization with weekly scalp DPC. The source of this sequence is a man in his forties with alopecia areata. Some clones in this sample may be carry-over from other donors' samples. The source material was whole blood, sampled in connection with sensitization to the hapten diphenylcyclopropenone (DPC). The chain combines TRBV7-2 with TRBJ2-6; no firm D call. The CDR3 region has the DNA TGTGCCAGCAGCCTCGACCGATACTCTGGGGCCAACGTCCTGACTTTC. Encoded protein: CASSLDRYSGANVLTF.